The clone carrying this T cell receptor (beta chain) has more than one count but fewer than ten. Its antigen is still unknown. This specimen belongs to a study of T-cell memory formation after mild COVID-19. Overall study: Largely, the TCR clusters proved donor specific. Study-level findings and limits: There was a balanced CD4/CD8 profile in clones contracting day 15 to 85, and later expanders leaned CD4+.

TCRdb ran MiXCR on the 5' RACE reads and lists one entry per CDR3 protein. The data contain around 410,000 distinct CDR3 sequences, more than 20% of them singletons. Germline assignment: CDR1 MNHNS and CDR2 SASEGT. The length of the CDR3 is 15 residues. V lost 4 bases, J lost 4 bases, and 9 bases stayed unmatched. The chain links TRBV6-1 to TRBJ2-7; 8 bases agree with TRBD1. The sample was PBMCs or a T cell subset sorted from them (not recorded which). This receptor was identified in an adult woman who had mild COVID-19 (a few samples of this study predate the infection). Cell type and time point are not known. This CDR3 reads CASSALGQGTYEQYF. In DNA form, the CDR3 reads TGTGCCAGCAGTGCCCTCGGACAGGGCACGTACGAGCAGTACTTC.